This T cell receptor beta chain was recovered during a study of T cell repertoires in cytomegalovirus infection. Across the study: Epitope selection comprised recently identified HLA-C-restricted CMV epitopes and well-studied HLA-B-restricted CMV epitopes. Evidence of both CMV infection and a matching HLA type came from public TCR beta signatures.

TCRdb ran MiXCR on the reads and lists one entry per CDR3 protein. This repertoire shows hundreds of thousands of distinct CDR3 sequences, around 32% found once; its top ten account for around a sixth. The ends were cut back, 6 bases at V and 1 base at J, with 13 bases in the middle. The CDR3 has 14 amino acids. Germline V lookup: CDR1 DFQATT, CDR2 SNEGSKA (reference sequence). The study, taken as a whole, reports: Predominance within the ex vivo response was attributable to HLA-C-restricted CMV-specific TCR beta clonotypes.

Concerning this clonotype itself: What it recognizes is unknown.

This chain connects TRBV20-1 to TRBJ1-5; D may be TRBD1 (5 bases). The sequence was obtained from a human donor in good health (CMV status not recorded). Some clones in this sample may be carry-over from other donors' samples. The sequencing used cultured PBMCs, collected from culture after CMV antigen stimulation. The CDR3 here is CSAGDRWSNQPQHF. The CDR3 DNA reads as TGCAGTGCAGGGGACCGGTGGAGCAATCAGCCCCAGCATTTT.